Listed below are T cell receptor beta chains from one sample, sequenced in a study of shared clonotypes between healthy human individuals. Repertoires were generated with immunoSEQ multiplex PCR, while TCRdb's copy carries only in-frame clones and drops some. The sample has about 2,100,000 clones, roughly 91% seen once. Sequencing was done on a sample of naive CD8+ T cells from PBMCs. Receptors originate from a man in his late teens or twenties in good health. Some clones in this sample may be carry-over from other donors' samples. Each CDR3 is given with its conserved first and last residue. D genes are given only for firm matches. Only some rows state a clone size, as once, few, many or a class for expanded clones.

d_call: TRBD2; clone_size: .; j_call: TRBJ2-3; v_call: TRBV7-6; cdr3_aa: CASSFAGLAGLTDTQYF; cdr3_nt: TGTGCCAGCAGCTTCGCGGGACTAGCGGGCCTCACAGATACGCAGTATTTT
d_call: .; clone_size: .; j_call: TRBJ2-5; v_call: TRBV5-6; cdr3_aa: CASSFGTHNQETQYF; cdr3_nt: TGTGCCAGCAGCTTTGGGACACACAACCAAGAGACCCAGTACTTC
d_call: .; clone_size: .; j_call: TRBJ2-3; v_call: TRBV9; cdr3_aa: CASSPHRTKLMDTQYF; cdr3_nt: TGTGCCAGCAGCCCCCACCGGACTAAGTTGATGGATACGCAGTATTTT
d_call: TRBD1; clone_size: once; j_call: TRBJ2-7; v_call: TRBV28; cdr3_aa: CASNTLGGDYEQYF; cdr3_nt: TGTGCCAGCAATACTTTAGGGGGCGACTACGAGCAGTACTTC
d_call: TRBD2; clone_size: .; j_call: TRBJ2-1; v_call: TRBV5-1; cdr3_aa: CASSFPKTASGRANNEQFF; cdr3_nt: TGCGCCAGCAGCTTCCCCAAGACAGCTAGCGGGAGGGCCAACAATGAGCAGTTCTTC
d_call: TRBD1; clone_size: .; j_call: TRBJ2-5; v_call: TRBV7-9; cdr3_aa: CASSPPIRGLVRETQYF; cdr3_nt: TGTGCCAGCAGCCCACCGATCAGGGGGCTAGTGCGAGAGACCCAGTACTTC
d_call: TRBD1; clone_size: .; j_call: TRBJ1-2; v_call: TRBV9; cdr3_aa: CASSSSDRGGYGYTF; cdr3_nt: TGTGCCAGCAGCTCCTCGGACAGGGGCGGCTATGGCTACACCTTC
d_call: .; clone_size: .; j_call: TRBJ2-1; v_call: TRBV19; cdr3_aa: CASSIVGAGNEQFF; cdr3_nt: TGTGCCAGTAGTATAGTCGGTGCCGGGAATGAGCAGTTCTTC
d_call: TRBD1; clone_size: .; j_call: TRBJ2-7; v_call: TRBV28; cdr3_aa: CASSTPGTGFYEQYF; cdr3_nt: TGTGCCAGCAGTACTCCCGGGACAGGGTTTTACGAGCAGTACTTC
d_call: .; clone_size: .; j_call: TRBJ2-7; v_call: TRBV30; cdr3_aa: CAWMVGSGHEQYF; cdr3_nt: TGTGCCTGGATGGTAGGGTCCGGACACGAGCAGTACTTC
d_call: .; clone_size: .; j_call: TRBJ2-7; v_call: TRBV18; cdr3_aa: CASSPGSYEQYF; cdr3_nt: TGTGCCAGCTCACCAGGCTCCTACGAGCAGTACTTC
d_call: .; clone_size: .; j_call: TRBJ2-7; v_call: TRBV11-2; cdr3_aa: CASSAGGASSYEQYF; cdr3_nt: TGTGCCAGCAGCGCTGGTGGGGCGTCCTCCTACGAGCAGTACTTC
d_call: .; clone_size: .; j_call: TRBJ2-7; v_call: TRBV27; cdr3_aa: CASSSASITYEQYF; cdr3_nt: TGTGCCAGCAGTTCGGCCTCAATAACCTACGAGCAGTACTTC
d_call: .; clone_size: .; j_call: TRBJ1-6; v_call: TRBV28; cdr3_aa: CASSFPLVLGSPLHF; cdr3_nt: TGTGCCAGCAGTTTTCCCCTGGTGTTGGGTTCACCCCTCCACTTT
d_call: TRBD2; clone_size: .; j_call: TRBJ2-7; v_call: TRBV2; cdr3_aa: CASSTGGVGYEQYF; cdr3_nt: TGTGCCAGCTCCACTGGGGGGGTTGGATACGAGCAGTACTTC
d_call: TRBD1; clone_size: .; j_call: TRBJ1-2; v_call: TRBV7-8; cdr3_aa: CASVTGTGDLYGYTF; cdr3_nt: TGTGCCAGCGTGACCGGGACAGGGGACCTCTATGGCTACACCTTC
d_call: .; clone_size: .; j_call: TRBJ2-6; v_call: TRBV9; cdr3_aa: CASKGSGANVLTF; cdr3_nt: TGTGCCAGCAAAGGCTCTGGGGCCAACGTCCTGACTTTC
d_call: .; clone_size: .; j_call: TRBJ2-1; v_call: TRBV28; cdr3_aa: CASRMVAAPYNEQFF; cdr3_nt: TGTGCCAGCAGGATGGTAGCGGCCCCTTACAATGAGCAGTTCTTC
d_call: .; clone_size: .; j_call: TRBJ2-1; v_call: TRBV2; cdr3_aa: CASSAPRPQRAYESSYNEQFF; cdr3_nt: TGTGCCAGCAGTGCCCCCAGGCCCCAGCGGGCCTATGAGAGCTCCTACAATGAGCAGTTCTTC
d_call: .; clone_size: .; j_call: TRBJ2-7; v_call: TRBV5-1; cdr3_aa: CASSPNDPGPQSYEQYF; cdr3_nt: TGCGCCAGCAGCCCAAATGACCCGGGGCCACAATCCTACGAGCAGTACTTC
d_call: .; clone_size: few; j_call: TRBJ2-1; v_call: TRBV29-1; cdr3_aa: CSVADNEQFF; cdr3_nt: TGCAGCGTGGCCGACAATGAGCAGTTCTTC
d_call: .; clone_size: .; j_call: TRBJ2-1; v_call: TRBV7-9; cdr3_aa: CASSSYRDFLGNEQFF; cdr3_nt: TGTGCCAGCAGCTCATACCGGGACTTTTTGGGCAATGAGCAGTTCTTC
d_call: .; clone_size: once; j_call: TRBJ2-7; v_call: TRBV30; cdr3_aa: CAWSVGIESSYEQYF; cdr3_nt: TGTGCCTGGAGTGTAGGGATAGAGTCTTCCTACGAGCAGTACTTC
d_call: .; clone_size: .; j_call: TRBJ2-4; v_call: TRBV27; cdr3_aa: CASSSRTENIQYF; cdr3_nt: TGTGCCAGCAGTTCAAGGACAGAAAACATTCAGTACTTC
d_call: TRBD1; clone_size: .; j_call: TRBJ2-1; v_call: TRBV11-3; cdr3_aa: CASSLGGQGVDEQFF; cdr3_nt: TGTGCCAGCAGCTTAGGGGGACAGGGGGTTGATGAGCAGTTCTTC
d_call: TRBD1; clone_size: .; j_call: TRBJ2-7; v_call: TRBV4-3; cdr3_aa: CASSLRQGGFNEQYF; cdr3_nt: TGCGCCAGCAGCCTTAGACAGGGGGGATTCAACGAGCAGTACTTC
d_call: TRBD2; clone_size: once; j_call: TRBJ2-5; v_call: TRBV9; cdr3_aa: CASSVDRTSGEQETQYF; cdr3_nt: TGTGCCAGCAGCGTAGATCGGACTAGCGGGGAACAAGAGACCCAGTACTTC
d_call: .; clone_size: .; j_call: TRBJ2-7; v_call: TRBV9; cdr3_aa: CASSVVGGGAYEQYF; cdr3_nt: TGTGCCAGCAGCGTAGTTGGAGGGGGAGCCTACGAGCAGTACTTC
d_call: .; clone_size: .; j_call: TRBJ2-7; v_call: TRBV11-2; cdr3_aa: CASSFGGGGEQYF; cdr3_nt: TGTGCCAGCAGCTTTGGTGGTGGCGGGGAGCAGTACTTC
d_call: .; clone_size: .; j_call: TRBJ1-1; v_call: TRBV7-8; cdr3_aa: CASSYPGGVGTEAFF; cdr3_nt: TGTGCCAGCAGCTACCCCGGGGGGGTAGGCACTGAAGCTTTCTTT
d_call: TRBD2; clone_size: .; j_call: TRBJ2-3; v_call: TRBV11-3; cdr3_aa: CASSRRGGGSTDTQYF; cdr3_nt: TGTGCCAGCAGCCGGCGTGGGGGAGGGTCAACAGATACGCAGTATTTT
d_call: .; clone_size: .; j_call: TRBJ2-7; v_call: TRBV27; cdr3_aa: CASSFSAWGTYEQYF; cdr3_nt: TGTGCCAGCAGTTTTTCCGCATGGGGGACCTACGAGCAGTACTTC
d_call: .; clone_size: .; j_call: TRBJ1-1; v_call: TRBV6-1; cdr3_aa: CASTGNTEAFF; cdr3_nt: TGTGCCAGCACGGGGAACACTGAAGCTTTCTTT
d_call: TRBD2; clone_size: .; j_call: TRBJ2-7; v_call: TRBV2; cdr3_aa: CASRVGLAGVYEQYF; cdr3_nt: TGTGCCAGCAGAGTGGGACTAGCGGGAGTTTACGAGCAGTACTTC
d_call: TRBD2; clone_size: .; j_call: TRBJ2-7; v_call: TRBV27; cdr3_aa: CASSLRVSGKIHEQYF; cdr3_nt: TGTGCCAGCAGTTTAAGGGTTAGCGGGAAAATCCACGAGCAGTACTTC
d_call: TRBD1; clone_size: .; j_call: TRBJ1-1; v_call: TRBV7-9; cdr3_aa: CASSRQGSNTEAFF; cdr3_nt: TGTGCCAGCAGCCGACAGGGTTCGAACACTGAAGCTTTCTTT
d_call: .; clone_size: .; j_call: TRBJ1-4; v_call: TRBV27; cdr3_aa: CASTWLGGNEKLFF; cdr3_nt: TGTGCCAGCACCTGGTTAGGGGGAAATGAAAAACTGTTTTTT
d_call: .; clone_size: .; j_call: TRBJ2-4; v_call: TRBV29-1; cdr3_aa: CSVEVRGEIRDIQYF; cdr3_nt: TGCAGCGTTGAAGTTAGGGGGGAGATTAGGGACATTCAGTACTTC
d_call: .; clone_size: .; j_call: TRBJ2-1; v_call: TRBV7-7; cdr3_aa: CASSPMERTVNEQFF; cdr3_nt: TGTGCCAGCAGCCCCATGGAAAGGACAGTCAATGAGCAGTTCTTC
d_call: TRBD2; clone_size: .; j_call: TRBJ2-1; v_call: TRBV27; cdr3_aa: CASSPRTSGRAHEQFF; cdr3_nt: TGTGCCAGCAGTCCTCGGACTAGCGGGAGGGCCCATGAGCAGTTCTTC
d_call: .; clone_size: .; j_call: TRBJ2-5; v_call: TRBV5-1; cdr3_aa: CASSLWPGAQETQYF; cdr3_nt: TGCGCCAGCAGCTTGTGGCCAGGGGCGCAAGAGACCCAGTACTTC
d_call: TRBD1; clone_size: once; j_call: TRBJ2-5; v_call: TRBV5-1; cdr3_aa: CASRQGGLETQYF; cdr3_nt: TGCGCCAGTCGACAGGGGGGTCTGGAGACCCAGTACTTC
d_call: .; clone_size: .; j_call: TRBJ1-1; v_call: TRBV5-5; cdr3_aa: CASSPWRGNTEAFF; cdr3_nt: TGTGCCAGCAGCCCTTGGCGGGGCAACACTGAAGCTTTCTTT
d_call: .; clone_size: .; j_call: TRBJ2-5; v_call: TRBV19; cdr3_aa: CASSNRLRETQYF; cdr3_nt: TGTGCCAGTAGTAATCGGTTGAGAGAGACCCAGTACTTC
d_call: .; clone_size: .; j_call: TRBJ2-7; v_call: TRBV28; cdr3_aa: CASSFVSGRQSGYEQYF; cdr3_nt: TGTGCCAGCAGTTTCGTCTCAGGGCGGCAGAGTGGCTACGAGCAGTACTTC
d_call: TRBD2; clone_size: .; j_call: TRBJ2-7; v_call: TRBV13; cdr3_aa: CASSFQGAGGLDEQYF; cdr3_nt: TGTGCCAGCAGCTTCCAGGGCGCGGGAGGGCTTGACGAGCAGTACTTC
d_call: .; clone_size: .; j_call: TRBJ2-5; v_call: TRBV6-5; cdr3_aa: CASSWGSFRETQYF; cdr3_nt: TGTGCCAGCAGTTGGGGTTCGTTCAGGGAGACCCAGTACTTC
d_call: .; clone_size: .; j_call: TRBJ2-7; v_call: TRBV4-1; cdr3_aa: CASSQVTYQTSYEQYF; cdr3_nt: TGCGCCAGCAGCCAAGTTACCTATCAAACTTCCTACGAGCAGTACTTC
d_call: TRBD1; clone_size: .; j_call: TRBJ2-7; v_call: TRBV9; cdr3_aa: CASSIGRDRGIHEQYF; cdr3_nt: TGTGCCAGCAGCATCGGCCGGGACAGGGGGATCCACGAGCAGTACTTC
d_call: .; clone_size: .; j_call: TRBJ1-3; v_call: TRBV28; cdr3_aa: CASRFGQRSGNTIYF; cdr3_nt: TGTGCCAGCAGATTCGGACAGCGCTCTGGAAACACCATATATTTT
d_call: .; clone_size: .; j_call: TRBJ2-7; v_call: TRBV27; cdr3_aa: CASSGGDRQYF; cdr3_nt: TGTGCCAGCAGTGGCGGGGACAGGCAGTACTTC